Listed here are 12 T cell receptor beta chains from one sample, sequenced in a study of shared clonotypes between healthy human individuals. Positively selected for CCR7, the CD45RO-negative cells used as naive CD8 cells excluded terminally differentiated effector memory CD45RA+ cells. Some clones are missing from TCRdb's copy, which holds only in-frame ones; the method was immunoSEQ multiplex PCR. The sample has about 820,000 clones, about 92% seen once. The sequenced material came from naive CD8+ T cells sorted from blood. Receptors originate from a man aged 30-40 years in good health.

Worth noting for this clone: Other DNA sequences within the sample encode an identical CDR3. In DNA form, the CDR3 reads TGCGCCAGCAGCTTGGCCGTTGGGTTGGAGACCCAGTACTTC. This sequence encodes CASSLAVGLETQYF. The chain uses TRBV5-1 and TRBJ2-5, with no clear D. Germline assignment: CDR1 SGHRS and CDR2 YFSETQ. There are 14 residues in the CDR3. V was shortened by 0 bases and J by 5 bases, with 11 bases between the two germline ends.

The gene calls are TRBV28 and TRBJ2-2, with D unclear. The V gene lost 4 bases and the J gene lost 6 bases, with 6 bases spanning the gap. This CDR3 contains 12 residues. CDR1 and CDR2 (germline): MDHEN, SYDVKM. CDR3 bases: TGTGCCAGCAGTTCTACCTCCGGGGAGCTGTTTTTT. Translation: CASSSTSGELFF. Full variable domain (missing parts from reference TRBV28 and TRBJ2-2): DVKVTQSSRYLVKRTGEKVFLECVQDMDHENMFWYRQDPGLGLRLIYFSYDVKMKEKGDIPEGYSVSREKKERFSLILESASTNQTSMYLCASSSTSGELFFGEGSRLTVL.

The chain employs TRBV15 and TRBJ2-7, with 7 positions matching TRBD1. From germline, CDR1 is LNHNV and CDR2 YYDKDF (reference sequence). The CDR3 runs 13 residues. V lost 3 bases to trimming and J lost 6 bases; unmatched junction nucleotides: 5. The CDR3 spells CATSRWGQTEQYF. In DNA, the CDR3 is TGTGCCACCAGCAGGTGGGGACAGACCGAGCAGTACTTC. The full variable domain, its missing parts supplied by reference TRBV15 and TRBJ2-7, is DAMVIQNPRYQVTQFGKPVTLSCSQTLNHNVMYWYQQKSSQAPKLLFHYYDKDFNNEADTPDNFQSRRPNTSFCFLDIRSPGLGDTAMYLCATSRWGQTEQYFGPGTRLTVT.

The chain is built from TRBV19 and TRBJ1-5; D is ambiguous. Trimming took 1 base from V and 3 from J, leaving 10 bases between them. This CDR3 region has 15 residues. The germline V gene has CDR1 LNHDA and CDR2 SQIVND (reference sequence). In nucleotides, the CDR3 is TGTGCCAGTAGTATAGCAGACCTTTCCAATCAGCCCCAGCATTTT. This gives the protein CASSIADLSNQPQHF.

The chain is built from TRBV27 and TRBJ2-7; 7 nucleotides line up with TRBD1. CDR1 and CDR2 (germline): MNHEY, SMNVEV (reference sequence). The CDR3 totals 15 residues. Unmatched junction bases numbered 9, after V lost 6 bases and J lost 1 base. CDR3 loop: CASSPEGQTSYEQYF. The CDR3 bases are TGTGCCAGCAGCCCAGAGGGACAGACTTCCTACGAGCAGTACTTC.

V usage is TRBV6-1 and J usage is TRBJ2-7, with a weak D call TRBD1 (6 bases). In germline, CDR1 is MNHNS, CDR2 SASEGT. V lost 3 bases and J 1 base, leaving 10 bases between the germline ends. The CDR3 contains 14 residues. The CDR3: CASSDLTGSYEQYF. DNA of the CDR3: TGTGCCAGCAGTGACTTAACAGGGTCCTACGAGCAGTACTTC.

The CDR3 DNA reads as TGCGCCAGCAGCCAAGAGGGGCCCCAAGGGGAGTTCTTC. Encoded protein: CASSQEGPQGEFF. The V call is TRBV4-1, the J call TRBJ2-1; TRBD1 might be the D (5 bases). The CDR3 consists of 13 residues. Germline V gene sequence: CDR1 MGHRA, CDR2 YSYEKL. Trimming removed 0 bases at V and 14 bases at J, with 14 bases between.

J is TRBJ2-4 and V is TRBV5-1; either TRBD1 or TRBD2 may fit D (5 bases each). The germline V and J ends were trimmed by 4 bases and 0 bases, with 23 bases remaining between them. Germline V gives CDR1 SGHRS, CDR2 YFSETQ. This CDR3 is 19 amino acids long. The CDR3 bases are TGCGCCAGCAGCGTTTCCTCCGGGACGGAAAATTTAGCCAAAAACATTCAGTACTTC. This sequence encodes CASSVSSGTENLAKNIQYF.

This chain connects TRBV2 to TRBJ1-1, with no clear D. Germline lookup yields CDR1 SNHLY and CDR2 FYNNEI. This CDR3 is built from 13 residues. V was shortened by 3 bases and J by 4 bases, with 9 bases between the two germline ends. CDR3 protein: CASSELVGTEAFF. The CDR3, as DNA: TGTGCCAGCAGTGAGTTGGTGGGCACTGAAGCTTTCTTT.

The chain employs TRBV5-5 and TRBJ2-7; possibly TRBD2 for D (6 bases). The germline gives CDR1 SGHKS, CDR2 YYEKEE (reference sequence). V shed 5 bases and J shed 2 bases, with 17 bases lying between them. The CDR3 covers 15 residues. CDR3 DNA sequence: TGTGCCAGCAGTGACCGGGACTCCCAAACCTACGAGCAGTACTTC. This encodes CASSDRDSQTYEQYF.

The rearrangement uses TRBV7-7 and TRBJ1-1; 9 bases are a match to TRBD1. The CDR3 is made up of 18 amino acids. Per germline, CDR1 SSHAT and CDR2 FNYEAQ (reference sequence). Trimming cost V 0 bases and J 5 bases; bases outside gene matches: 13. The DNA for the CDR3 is TGTGCCAGCAGCTTAGCTAGGTGGATAGGGGACAGGGCTACTGAAGCTTTCTTT. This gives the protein CASSLARWIGDRATEAFF.

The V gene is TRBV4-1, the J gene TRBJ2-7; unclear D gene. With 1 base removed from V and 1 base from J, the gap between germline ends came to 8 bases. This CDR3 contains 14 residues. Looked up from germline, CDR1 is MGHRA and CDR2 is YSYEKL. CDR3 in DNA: TGCGCCAGCAGCCAAGTGGCAGTATCCTACGAGCAGTACTTC. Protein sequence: CASSQVAVSYEQYF.